This TCR beta chain was sequenced during a study of graft-versus-host responses after intestinal transplantation. With regard to this clone: The sample has other DNA sequences that encode this CDR3 too.

This CDR3 is built from 14 residues. Germline V CDR1 and CDR2: MNHEY, SVGAGI. V dropped 2 bases and J dropped 2 bases, with 10 bases sitting between them. Data came from immunoSEQ multiplex PCR; TCRdb stores just in-frame clones and leaves some out. The data contain approximately 70,000 clones, 80% to 95% of them singletons. This chain connects TRBV6-5 to TRBJ2-7; D is possibly TRBD1 (6 bases). This clonotype was obtained from a human patient who received an intestinal transplant, so some T cells may come from the graft donor. Sequenced material: bone marrow, taken around 730 days after intestinal transplantation. CDR3 region: CASSYTGQPYEQYF. CDR3 DNA: TGTGCCAGCAGTTACACAGGACAGCCCTACGAGCAGTACTTC.